This record covers a single T cell receptor beta chain. The assay used deep level. Study processing details: Filtering differed since immunoSEQ provided only junctions, with no quality scores. Sequencing used immunoSEQ multiplex PCR; TCRdb keeps in-frame clones, though not all of them. D and trimming come from the DNA, and the V and J calls and clone size come from that table. Of 490,000 or so clones listed, roughly four fifths are singletons. The sample comes from a study of shared clonotypes between healthy human individuals. CDR1 MNHNS and CDR2 SASEGT come from the germline V gene. The V gene end was trimmed by 6 bases and the J gene end by 7 bases; junction bases not matched to a gene: 9. The CDR3 is 14 amino acids.

Material for sequencing was PBMCs. The V gene is TRBV6-1, the J gene TRBJ1-5; TRBD1 matches 7 bases. This receptor was taken from a woman aged 40 to 50 in good health. Some clones in this sample may be carry-over from other donors' samples. CDR3 DNA sequence: TGTGCCAGCAGCCGAGGGACAGTCGGGCAGCCCCAGCATTTT. This sequence encodes CASSRGTVGQPQHF.